The 13 T cell receptor beta chains below all came from one sample that was sequenced in a study of T cells after yellow fever vaccination. TCRdb passed the 5' RACE reads through MiXCR, listing each CDR3 protein once. Among about 120,000 distinct CDR3 sequences listed, 8% to 9.5% were seen once. The sequenced sample was CD8+ T cells sorted from PBMCs, obtained 45 days after the yellow fever booster vaccination. The receptors derive from a man aged 25-45 years who received the YFV17D yellow fever vaccine.

This clonotype has ten or more counts. This chain joins TRBV24-1 and TRBJ1-5; possibly TRBD1 for D (5 bases). V gave up 7 bases and J gave up 0 bases, with 12 bases separating them. There are 15 residues in the CDR3. Germline V gene data show CDR1 as KGHDR and CDR2 as SFDVKD. The CDR3 DNA reads as TGTGCCACCAGCCACAGGAAGAATAGCAATCAGCCCCAGCATTTT. Translation: CATSHRKNSNQPQHF.

The chain carries TRBV5-5 and TRBJ1-1, with a tentative D call TRBD1 (5 bases). Germline CDR1 and CDR2: SGHKS and YYEKEE (reference sequence). Trimming took off 7 bases at V and 1 base at J, with 17 bases between the two ends. The CDR3 is made up of 15 amino acids. CDR3 nucleotides: TGTGCCAGCGGCCCCGGGCACAGGTGGAACACTGAAGCTTTCTTT. Translation: CASGPGHRWNTEAFF.

In its sample, this clonotype was seen many times. The rearrangement links TRBV25-1 to TRBJ1-1, with D maybe TRBD1 (5 bases). Germline V gene sequence: CDR1 MGHDK, CDR2 SYGVNS. This CDR3 is built from 15 residues. Trimming pared 5 bases from V and 4 bases from J, leaving 17 bases between. DNA of the CDR3: TGTGCCAGCAGTAGGGGTTCCAGTTCCAGCACTGAAGCTTTCTTT. Protein product: CASSRGSSSSTEAFF.

This chain connects TRBV11-3 to TRBJ1-1; possibly TRBD1 for D (5 bases). The CDR3 runs 15 residues. The V and J ends lost 5 bases and 5 bases respectively, with 18 bases between them. The germline V gene has CDR1 SGHNT and CDR2 YENEEA. The CDR3 sequence: CASSPHGGPETEAFF. CDR3 nucleotides: TGTGCCAGCAGCCCCCACGGGGGTCCCGAGACTGAAGCTTTCTTT.

This clonotype was detected ten times or more. The rearrangement joins TRBV7-8 to TRBJ2-7, with a weak D call TRBD2 (6 bases). The CDR3 totals 13 residues. Trimming removed 7 bases at V and 2 bases at J, with 12 bases between. Germline V CDR1 and CDR2: SGHVS, FQNEAQ. The CDR3, as DNA: TGTGCCAGCACCGGAGGGGCCACCTACGAGCAGTACTTC. This gives the protein CASTGGATYEQYF.

In its sample, this clonotype was seen many times. V usage is TRBV5-1 and J usage is TRBJ2-2, with unresolved D. V lost 0 bases and J lost 0, with 9 bases in between. This CDR3 contains 16 residues. CDR1 is SGHRS, CDR2 YFSETQ, per germline. The CDR3 here is CASSLVGLPNTGELFF. CDR3 DNA sequence: TGCGCCAGCAGCTTGGTTGGGCTACCGAACACCGGGGAGCTGTTTTTT.

The table lists this clonotype with many counts. The chain recombines TRBV5-6 with TRBJ2-1, with D maybe TRBD2 (6 bases). This CDR3 is built from 13 residues. Trimming took off 7 bases at V and 5 bases at J, with 13 bases between the two ends. Germline V gene sequence: CDR1 SGHDT, CDR2 YYEEEE. CDR3 amino acids: CASASGLHNEQFF. The CDR3 bases are TGTGCCAGCGCTTCAGGACTACACAATGAGCAGTTCTTC.

This clonotype was recorded a few times. V and J are TRBV20-1 and TRBJ1-1; D unresolved. This CDR3 is 12 amino acids long. From germline, CDR1 is DFQATT and CDR2 SNEGSKA (reference sequence). Trimming removed 5 bases at V and 6 bases at J, with 13 bases between. Here the CDR3 DNA reads TGCAGTGCTCTCCCCCCGGGCGCTGAAGCTTTCTTT. It specifies CSALPPGAEAFF.

This chain connects TRBV13 to TRBJ2-1; TRBD1 aligns across 7 bases. Germline V gene data show CDR1 as PRHDT and CDR2 as FYEKMQ (reference sequence). Unmatched junction bases numbered 2, after V lost 0 bases and J lost 6 bases. The CDR3 has 14 amino acids. The CDR3 bases are TGTGCCAGCAGCTTAGGGGACAGGATCAATGAGCAGTTCTTC. It specifies CASSLGDRINEQFF. The full variable domain, completed using reference TRBV13 and TRBJ2-1, is AAGVIQSPRHLIKEKRETATLKCYPIPRHDTVYWYQQGPGQDPQFLISFYEKMQSDKGSIPDRFSAQQFSDYHSELNMSSLELGDSALYFCASSLGDRINEQFFGPGTRLTVL.

This clonotype was recorded at least ten times. The V and J genes are TRBV6-8 and TRBJ2-2; D unclear. The V gene lost 0 bases and the J gene lost 0 bases, with 11 bases spanning the gap. Germline V lookup: CDR1 MNHGY, CDR2 SAAAGT. The CDR3 length is 17 residues. The CDR3 region is CASSYSFQDPNTGELFF. Here the CDR3 DNA reads TGTGCCAGCAGTTACTCGTTTCAGGACCCGAACACCGGGGAGCTGTTTTTT.

This clonotype was counted between two and nine times. The chain links TRBV29-1 to TRBJ2-3, with TRBD2 identical over 7 bases. The CDR3 length is 14 residues. Trimming cost V 3 bases and J 9 bases; bases outside gene matches: 12. The germline CDR1 and CDR2 sequences are SQVTM and ANQGSEA. This CDR3 is CSVEEGGASGTQYF. CDR3 sequence (DNA): TGCAGCGTTGAGGAGGGAGGGGCCTCGGGGACGCAGTATTTT.

This clonotype came up many times. The rearrangement uses TRBV12-3 or TRBV12-4 and TRBJ2-1, with 8 bases identical to TRBD2. This CDR3 region has 14 residues. V was pared by 5 bases and J by 2 bases, with 2 bases of the junction left unmatched. CDR3 DNA: TGTGCCAGCAGTCCAGCGGGAGCCTACAATGAGCAGTTCTTC. Translation gives CASSPAGAYNEQFF.

This clonotype was recorded many times. This chain joins TRBV25-1 and TRBJ2-3; no clear D. The germline V and J ends were trimmed by 3 bases and 2 bases, with 9 bases remaining between them. Germline loops: CDR1 MGHDK, CDR2 SYGVNS. The CDR3 consists of 14 residues. The CDR3 DNA follows: TGTGCCAGCAGTGACCTAAGCCTCACAGATACGCAGTATTTT. Translated: CASSDLSLTDTQYF.